The T cell receptor beta chain under discussion was sequenced for a study of T cell responses to AZD1222 COVID-19 vaccine. Study information: Analyses pooled second doses at about 4 or about 12 weeks.

V was shortened by 0 bases and J by 0 bases, with 10 bases between the two germline ends. This CDR3 is built from 15 residues. Germline values: CDR1 SGHKS, CDR2 YYEKEE (reference sequence). This clone was observed a single time. Libraries were prepared by immunoSEQ multiplex PCR; TCRdb keeps only in-frame clonotypes and omits some of them. The sample lists about 56,000 clones, 88% occurring once. This chain joins TRBV5-5 and TRBJ2-7; D unresolved. This receptor was obtained from an adult in good health. The sample consisted of peripheral blood, taken on day 0 of AZD1222 vaccination. DNA for the CDR3: TGTGCCAGCAGCTTGGGGGGTTCGAGCTCCTACGAGCAGTACTTC. This codes for CASSLGGSSSYEQYF.